The T cell receptor (beta chain) described here comes from a study of CD8+ T cells in alopecia areata. Sequencing templates came from extracted RNA that was reverse transcribed into cDNA. Method: immunoSEQ multiplex PCR; TCRdb's copy keeps in-frame clones and lacks some. The table has around 200,000 clones, around three fifths seen once. With respect to this clone: Its antigen is still unknown.

Study-level points and caveats: Tofacitinib significantly decreased scalp clonality and expanded CD8+ clones among top 100.

Treatment described: oral pan-JAK inhibitor, 5-10 mg twice daily. Patients with alopecia areata provided lesional scalp punch biopsies as well as peripheral blood. A FACSAria was used to sort CD4+ and CD8+ T cells. These cells came from PBMCs. V lost 2 bases and J lost 4, with 7 bases in between. This CDR3 spans 13 amino acids. CDR1 and CDR2 (germline): SGHRS, YFSETQ. The sample consisted of CD8+ T cells sorted from blood, taken at week 24, from a patient treated with tofacitinib. The source of this sequence is a human donor with alopecia areata. The V gene is TRBV5-1, the J gene TRBJ2-1; D unclear. Here the CDR3 reads CASSFQGYNEQFF. In nucleotides, the CDR3 is TGCGCCAGCAGCTTTCAAGGGTACAATGAGCAGTTCTTC.